This T cell receptor beta chain derives from a study of T cells in Graves' hyperthyroidism and ophthalmopathy. Ten or more counts support this clonotype. Trimming removed 4 bases at V and 2 bases at J, with 10 bases between. This CDR3 is 13 amino acids long. The germline V gene has CDR1 SGHDT and CDR2 YYEEEE. The source material, RNA transcripts, was used to amplify TCR beta CDR3 regions. Initially, a first-round RT-PCR of the TCR CDR3 employed the HTBI primer set. In TCRdb, the multiplex PCR reads were re-called with MiXCR into one record per CDR3 protein. The sample carries 240,000 or so distinct CDR3 sequences, about 15% recorded once.

The sequenced sample consisted of blood. This receptor was taken from a woman aged 18-30 years with Graves' ophthalmopathy. The chain couples TRBV5-6 to TRBJ2-7; TRBD2 might be the D (5 bases). For the CDR3, the DNA is TGTGCCAGCAGCGCGGGCCATGCCTACGAGCAGTACTTC. It codes for CASSAGHAYEQYF.